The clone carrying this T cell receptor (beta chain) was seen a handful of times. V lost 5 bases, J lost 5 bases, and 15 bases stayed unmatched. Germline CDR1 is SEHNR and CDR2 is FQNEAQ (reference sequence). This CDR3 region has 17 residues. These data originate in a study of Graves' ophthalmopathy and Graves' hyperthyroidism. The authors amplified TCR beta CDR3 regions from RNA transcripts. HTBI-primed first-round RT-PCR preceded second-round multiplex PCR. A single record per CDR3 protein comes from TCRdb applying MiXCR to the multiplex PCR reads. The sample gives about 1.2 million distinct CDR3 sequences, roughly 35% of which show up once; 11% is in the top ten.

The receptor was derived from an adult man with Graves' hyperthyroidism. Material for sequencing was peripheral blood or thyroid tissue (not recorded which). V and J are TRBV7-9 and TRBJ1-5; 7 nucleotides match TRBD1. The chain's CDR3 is CASSPGGAGGDDQPQHF. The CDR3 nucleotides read TGTGCCAGCAGCCCCGGTGGGGCAGGGGGAGATGATCAGCCCCAGCATTTT.